Listed below are T cell receptor beta chains from one sample, sequenced in a study of spatial heterogeneity in lung cancer. Using its own MiXCR run on the 5' RACE reads, TCRdb lists one record per CDR3 protein. The sample lists 18,000 or so distinct CDR3 sequences; over 7% were seen once. Here the sequenced sample was lung tumor tissue, taken at surgery. Receptors were obtained from a female donor with early-stage non-small cell lung cancer. CDR3s include the opening cysteine and the closing phenylalanine or tryptophan. Fields, in order: clone size, V gene, CDR3 protein. A clone size is listed for some rows: how often the clone was seen (once, few, many), or a class if it is expanded.

clone_size: NA
v_call: TRBV5-1
cdr3_aa: CASSLAGVSTDTQYF

clone_size: many
v_call: TRBV12-3/TRBV12-4
cdr3_aa: CATLGPGNTEAFF

clone_size: NA
v_call: TRBV4-2
cdr3_aa: CASSQVGLDTGELFF

clone_size: NA
v_call: TRBV7-2
cdr3_aa: CASSMAGTIEKLFF

clone_size: NA
v_call: TRBV9
cdr3_aa: CANSPQGGSYEQYF

clone_size: many
v_call: TRBV10-3
cdr3_aa: CAISGGRSTFYGYTF

clone_size: many
v_call: TRBV6-5
cdr3_aa: CASSYRQSQETQYF

clone_size: once
v_call: TRBV20-1
cdr3_aa: CSASRSQETQYF

clone_size: many
v_call: TRBV29-1
cdr3_aa: CSVGTSGGAGVDTQYF

clone_size: NA
v_call: TRBV20-1
cdr3_aa: CSARDRDGRNLYYEQYF

clone_size: many
v_call: TRBV7-3
cdr3_aa: CASSSGGVPTEAFF

clone_size: many
v_call: TRBV6-6
cdr3_aa: CASTLGETQYF

clone_size: medium-sized
v_call: TRBV7-9
cdr3_aa: CASSSLHPNTEAFF

clone_size: NA
v_call: TRBV5-4
cdr3_aa: CASSAAERGTTDTQYF

clone_size: NA
v_call: TRBV2
cdr3_aa: CASEAMEQFF

clone_size: once
v_call: TRBV7-3
cdr3_aa: CASSLTGQGQETQYF

clone_size: many
v_call: TRBV24-1
cdr3_aa: CATSDSRQTLQETQYF

clone_size: medium-sized
v_call: TRBV28
cdr3_aa: CASLSPGEGKLFF

clone_size: NA
v_call: TRBV5-6
cdr3_aa: CASSLDQVGYEQYF

clone_size: medium-sized
v_call: TRBV20-1
cdr3_aa: CSATDRVREQFF

clone_size: many
v_call: TRBV10-3
cdr3_aa: CAISEDRGEEKLFF

clone_size: few
v_call: TRBV4-2
cdr3_aa: CASSQDLTRIIGDFSGNTIYF

clone_size: many
v_call: TRBV3-1
cdr3_aa: CASSLTSQGGYTF

clone_size: many
v_call: TRBV6-1
cdr3_aa: CASTLVLVRGAKNIQYF

clone_size: NA
v_call: TRBV4-2
cdr3_aa: CASSQESSLTSSEQYF

clone_size: NA
v_call: TRBV7-6
cdr3_aa: CASIRGDSFTIQETQYF

clone_size: few
v_call: TRBV7-3
cdr3_aa: CASSLGWGTGELFF

clone_size: many
v_call: TRBV7-2
cdr3_aa: CASSLAYTDTQYF

clone_size: many
v_call: TRBV20-1
cdr3_aa: CSARPGTYEQYF

clone_size: many
v_call: TRBV5-1
cdr3_aa: CASSLRTGVNTEAFF

clone_size: many
v_call: TRBV5-6
cdr3_aa: CASSLEGSGLRVDEQFF

clone_size: many
v_call: TRBV29-1
cdr3_aa: CSVEEGGGTEAFF

clone_size: medium-sized
v_call: TRBV27
cdr3_aa: CASSPGRANSPLHF

clone_size: NA
v_call: TRBV6-2/TRBV6-3
cdr3_aa: CASSLDRGPSTF

clone_size: many
v_call: TRBV12-3/TRBV12-4
cdr3_aa: CASSLVNNSPLHF

clone_size: many
v_call: TRBV2
cdr3_aa: CASIPQAYTDTQYF